The T cell receptor (beta chain) under discussion was sequenced for a study of shared clonotypes between healthy human individuals. Findings and caveats of the study: There were few donors, and this limited the genetic and exposure-history diversity represented. Among donors, clonotype sharing was expected to be affected by sequencing depth.

Clones were read by immunoSEQ multiplex PCR, and TCRdb kept only the in-frame ones, dropping some. The sample has some 360,000 clones, 73% seen once. V trimming: 1 base; J trimming: 6 bases; junction bases outside the gene matches: 1. The CDR3 is made up of 14 amino acids. The germline V gene has CDR1 SGHVS and CDR2 FQNEAQ. In regard to this clone: Its antigen is not known.

The sequence was obtained from a young man in good health. The sequenced sample was memory CD4+ T cells sorted from blood. Specified subset: CD45RA-negative fraction. This chain uses TRBV7-8 with TRBJ2-2; 8 nucleotides match TRBD2. This CDR3 reads CASSLVRGAGELFF. CDR3 DNA: TGTGCCAGCAGCTTAGTGCGGGGGGCCGGGGAGCTGTTTTTT.